This TCR beta chain comes out of a study of tumor-infiltrating lymphocytes in oesophageal squamous cell carcinoma. Using its own MiXCR run on the PCR reads, TCRdb lists one record per CDR3 protein. Of approximately 13,000 distinct CDR3 sequences in the sample, over 45% were seen once. With 4 bases clipped from V and 12 bases from J, the junction kept 12 bases outside the gene matches. Germline CDR1 is SGHVS and CDR2 is FNYEAQ. The CDR3 has 15 amino acids. The receptor comes from a male donor with esophageal squamous cell carcinoma. The specimen was blood. The V gene is TRBV7-6, the J gene TRBJ2-3, with 11 nucleotides matching TRBD2. The CDR3 protein is CASSSLAGDQEAQYF. The CDR3 coding sequence is TGTGCCAGCAGCTCACTAGCGGGGGACCAAGAGGCCCAGTATTTT.